The 22 T cell receptor beta chains below all came from one sample that was sequenced in a study of blood T cell repertoires in COVID-19. Method: immunoSEQ multiplex PCR; TCRdb's copy keeps in-frame clones and lacks some. Of 45,000 to 50,000 clones in the sample, approximately 87% were seen once. The specimen sequenced was peripheral blood. The receptors were gathered from a human donor in a cohort sampled during active COVID-19.

The V call is TRBV9, the J call TRBJ1-2; D is uncertain. CDR1 SGDLS and CDR2 YYNGEE come from the germline V gene. CDR3 length: 12 residues. V was trimmed by 0 bases and J by 4 bases, leaving 4 bases between them. The CDR3 protein is CASSVGSYGYTF. CDR3 sequence (DNA): TGTGCCAGCAGCGTAGGTAGCTATGGCTACACCTTC.

V gene TRBV5-8 combines with J gene TRBJ1-5, with 9 bases identical to TRBD1. The V segment lost 4 bases and the J segment 2 bases; nucleotides outside the gene matches: 7. Germline CDR1 is SGHTS and CDR2 is YDEGEE. This CDR3 spans 16 amino acids. CDR3 nucleotide sequence: TGTGCCAGCAGCGGTGGGACAGGGAATCGCAATCAGCCCCAGCATTTT. Its translation is CASSGGTGNRNQPQHF.

The chain links TRBV5-1 to TRBJ2-3; TRBD2 aligns across 7 bases. The V and J ends lost 7 bases and 2 bases, in that order; junction bases with no gene match: 7. In germline, CDR1 is SGHRS, CDR2 YFSETQ. The CDR3 consists of 14 residues. The CDR3 reads CASRPRGDTDTQYF. The CDR3 DNA reads as TGCGCCAGCCGACCTCGGGGGGACACAGATACGCAGTATTTT.

The gene calls are TRBV6-4 and TRBJ1-2; D ambiguous. The V end was cut by 3 bases, the J end by 8 bases, with 13 bases between. CDR3 length: 13 amino acids. The germline gives CDR1 MRHNA, CDR2 SNTAGT. DNA of the CDR3: TGTGCCAGCAGTGAGAATGCCGGGTACGGCTACACCTTC. It translates to CASSENAGYGYTF.

This clone appeared a single time. The rearrangement uses TRBV3-1 (or the pseudogene TRBV3-2) and TRBJ1-2; D is unclear. The ends were cut back, 0 bases at V and 11 bases at J, with 10 bases in the middle. This CDR3 has 12 amino acids. CDR1 is LGHDT, CDR2 YNNKEL, per germline (reference sequence). The CDR3 region has the DNA TGTGCCAGCAGCCAAGAAAGTTCTAGATACACCTTC. Protein sequence: CASSQESSRYTF.

This clone has more than one count but fewer than ten. The rearrangement uses TRBV9 and TRBJ1-2; maybe TRBD1 (5 bases). The CDR3 length is 14 residues. The V end was cut by 2 bases, the J end by 7 bases, with 15 bases between. Germline V gene data show CDR1 as SGDLS and CDR2 as YYNGEE. In DNA, the CDR3 is TGTGCCAGCAGCGTTGGGGGGGAAAAAGGTGGCTACACCTTC. Its protein is CASSVGGEKGGYTF.

V gene TRBV9 combines with J gene TRBJ1-3, with a possible D match to TRBD1 (5 bases). The CDR3 contains 15 residues. Looked up from germline, CDR1 is SGDLS and CDR2 is YYNGEE. Trimming pared 0 bases from V and 2 bases from J, leaving 9 bases between. CDR3 nucleotides: TGTGCCAGCAGCGTAGAAGGGGCCGCTGGAAACACCATATATTTT. Translated: CASSVEGAAGNTIYF.

This clone was seen just once. V and J are TRBV3-1 (or the pseudogene TRBV3-2) and TRBJ1-3, with unresolved D. V dropped 0 bases and J dropped 3 bases, with 12 bases sitting between them. This CDR3 comprises 16 residues. Germline lookup yields CDR1 LGHDT and CDR2 YNNKEL (reference sequence). Here the CDR3 reads CASSQDPGLLGNTIYF. CDR3 DNA sequence: TGTGCCAGCAGCCAAGATCCGGGTCTACTTGGAAACACCATATATTTT.

The CDR3 nucleotides read TGTGCCAGCACCACGCTCACGGGGCAGCAGGGGAGCACAGATACGCAGTATTTT. Encoded protein: CASTTLTGQQGSTDTQYF. The chain has TRBV7-9 and TRBJ2-3; D is perhaps TRBD1 (6 bases). CDR1 is SEHNR and CDR2 is FQNEAQ in the germline V gene (reference sequence). CDR3 length: 18 amino acids. V was shortened by 7 bases and J by 0 bases, with 23 bases between the two germline ends.

V usage is TRBV11-1 and J usage is TRBJ2-1; 11 nucleotides agree with TRBD2. The CDR3 is 15 amino acids. V was clipped by 6 bases and J by 6 bases; unmatched bases: 7. From germline, CDR1 is SGHAT and CDR2 FQDESV (reference sequence). Written as DNA, the CDR3 is TGTGCCAGCAGTCGTCTAGCGGGGGGCGTCAATGAGCAGTTCTTC. Amino acid sequence: CASSRLAGGVNEQFF. Together with reference TRBV11-1 and TRBJ2-1, the CDR3 gives the full variable domain: EAEVAQSPRYKITEKSQAVAFWCDPISGHATLYWYRQILGQGPELLVQFQDESVVDDSQLPKDRFSAERLKGVDSTLKIQPAELGDSAMYLCASSRLAGGVNEQFFGPGTRLTVL.

The chain has TRBV2 and TRBJ1-1; D ambiguous. Looked up from germline, CDR1 is SNHLY and CDR2 is FYNNEI. The CDR3 sequence is 13 residues long. Deletions cut 7 bases from V and 2 bases from J, with 11 bases between. Here the CDR3 reads CASKIRENTEAFF. CDR3 bases: TGTGCCAGCAAAATAAGAGAAAACACTGAAGCTTTCTTT.

The chain carries TRBV7-8 and TRBJ1-4; 7 nucleotides line up with TRBD1. This CDR3 is built from 17 residues. The germline gives CDR1 SGHVS, CDR2 FQNEAQ. The ends lost 5 bases at V and 8 bases at J; junction bases unmatched: 17. Written as DNA, the CDR3 is TGTGCCAGCAGCCGACAACCCCTCACAGGGGTTTGGGAAAAACTGTTTTTT. Its translation is CASSRQPLTGVWEKLFF.

The chain is built from TRBV7-9 and TRBJ2-3; D is perhaps TRBD1 (6 bases). The germline V gene has CDR1 SEHNR and CDR2 FQNEAQ (reference sequence). V lost 3 bases, J lost 4 bases, and 17 bases lay in between. This CDR3 contains 16 residues. DNA of the CDR3: TGTGCCAGCAGCTTTAGCCCCACAGGGCTGGCAGATACGCAGTATTTT. It yields the protein CASSFSPTGLADTQYF.

This chain's CDR3 is CASSPPTGVNTEAFF. As DNA, the CDR3 is TGTGCCAGCAGCCCTCCGACAGGGGTGAACACTGAAGCTTTCTTT. The chain is built from TRBV5-6 and TRBJ1-1; 8 positions match TRBD1. Germline CDR1 SGHDT, CDR2 YYEEEE. V was clipped by 4 bases and J by 0 bases; unmatched bases: 5. CDR3 length equals 15 residues.

The gene calls are TRBV7-3 and TRBJ2-5; 9 nucleotides agree with TRBD2. Trimming cost V 4 bases and J 7 bases; bases outside gene matches: 4. The germline V gene has CDR1 SGHTA and CDR2 FQGTGA. The length of the CDR3 is 13 residues. CDR3 residues: CASSSSGGRTQYF. Here the CDR3 DNA reads TGTGCCAGCAGCTCGAGCGGGGGGCGGACCCAGTACTTC.

The chain carries TRBV5-5 and TRBJ1-3; 8 bases agree with TRBD1. The CDR3 sequence is 14 residues long. The junction had 3 bases not matched to a gene; V was cut back by 3 bases and J by 4 bases. Germline V lookup: CDR1 SGHKS, CDR2 YYEKEE (reference sequence). The CDR3 reads CASSWTGSGNTIYF. The CDR3 DNA reads TGTGCCAGCAGCTGGACAGGGTCCGGAAACACCATATATTTT.

V is TRBV9 and J is TRBJ1-3, with no clear D. V lost 3 bases and J 7 bases, leaving 8 bases between the germline ends. This CDR3 spans 12 amino acids. Germline V gene sequence: CDR1 SGDLS, CDR2 YYNGEE. In DNA form, the CDR3 reads TGTGCCAGCAGCGGTACTTTGAACACCATATATTTT. Translation: CASSGTLNTIYF.

The chain employs TRBV28 and TRBJ2-2; D possibly corresponds to TRBD2 (5 bases). V lost 8 bases and J 3 bases, leaving 16 bases between the germline ends. The CDR3 runs 15 residues. Germline CDR1 MDHEN, CDR2 SYDVKM. The CDR3 nucleotides read TGTGCCAGCGAAGGACGGGGAACGTACACCGGGGAGCTGTTTTTT. Amino acid sequence: CASEGRGTYTGELFF.

The rearrangement links TRBV27 to TRBJ1-1; D is unresolved. The germline V gene encodes CDR1 MNHEY and CDR2 SMNVEV (reference sequence). This CDR3 comprises 18 residues. Trimming stripped 5 bases from V and 0 bases from J, with 22 bases between. DNA for the CDR3: TGTGCCAGCAGTCCCGGGTCAGCGGGGAGTTATATGAACACTGAAGCTTTCTTT. Translating gives CASSPGSAGSYMNTEAFF.

The V call is TRBV5-4, the J call TRBJ2-7; 8 bases map to TRBD1. With V trimmed by 0 bases and J by 5 bases, 4 bases remained unmatched. Germline CDR1 SGHNT, CDR2 YYREEE (reference sequence). The CDR3 contains 14 residues. The CDR3 sequence is CASSLAQGANEQYF. The CDR3 DNA follows: TGTGCCAGCAGCTTGGCTCAGGGGGCTAACGAGCAGTACTTC.

The chain is built from TRBV27 and TRBJ2-7; D call uncertain. This CDR3 region has 13 residues. Trimming pared 3 bases from V and 4 bases from J, leaving 10 bases between. Germline V gene lookup returns CDR1 MNHEY and CDR2 SMNVEV (reference sequence). The CDR3 loop is CASSLGLRYEQYF. In DNA, the CDR3 is TGTGCCAGCAGTTTGGGCCTGCGATACGAGCAGTACTTC.

This chain joins TRBV7-9 and TRBJ2-5, with D possibly TRBD2 on 5 matching bases. The V end lost 1 base, the J end lost 11 bases, and 14 bases lay between the germline ends. Germline V gene sequence: CDR1 SEHNR, CDR2 FQNEAQ (reference sequence). The CDR3 sequence is 13 residues long. The CDR3 DNA reads TGTGCCAGCAGCTTAGGAGCCGACTACAATCAGTACTTC. It yields the protein CASSLGADYNQYF. Drawing the rest from reference TRBV7-9 and TRBJ2-5, the complete variable domain is DTGVSQNPRHKITKRGQNVTFRCDPISEHNRLYWYRQTLGQGPEFLTYFQNEAQLEKSRLLSDRFSAERPKGSFSTLEIQRTEQGDSAMYLCASSLGADYNQYFGPGTRLLVL.